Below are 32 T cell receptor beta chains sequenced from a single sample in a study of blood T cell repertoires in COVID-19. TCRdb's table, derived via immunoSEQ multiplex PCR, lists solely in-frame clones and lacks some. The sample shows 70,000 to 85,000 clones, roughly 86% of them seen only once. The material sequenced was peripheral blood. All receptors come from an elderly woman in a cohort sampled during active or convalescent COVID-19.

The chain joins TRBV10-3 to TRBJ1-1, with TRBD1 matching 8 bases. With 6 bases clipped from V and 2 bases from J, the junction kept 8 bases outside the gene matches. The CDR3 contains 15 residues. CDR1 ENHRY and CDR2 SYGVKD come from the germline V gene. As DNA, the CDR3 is TGTGCCATCAGGCAGGACAGGGAGGACAACACTGAAGCTTTCTTT. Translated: CAIRQDREDNTEAFF.

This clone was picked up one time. In DNA form, the CDR3 reads TGTGCCAGCAGTGAAGAGGTCAATGAGCAGTTCTTC. Translation: CASSEEVNEQFF. The chain joins TRBV25-1 to TRBJ2-1; no firm D call. The length of the CDR3 is 12 residues. Trimming took 2 bases from V and 6 from J, leaving 5 bases between them. From germline, CDR1 is MGHDK and CDR2 SYGVNS.

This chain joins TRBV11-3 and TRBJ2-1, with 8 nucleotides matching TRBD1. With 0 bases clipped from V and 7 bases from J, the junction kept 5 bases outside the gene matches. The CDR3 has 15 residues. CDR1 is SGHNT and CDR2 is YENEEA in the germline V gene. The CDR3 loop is CASSLDGTGSNEQFF. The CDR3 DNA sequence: TGTGCCAGCAGCTTAGATGGGACAGGCTCTAATGAGCAGTTCTTC.

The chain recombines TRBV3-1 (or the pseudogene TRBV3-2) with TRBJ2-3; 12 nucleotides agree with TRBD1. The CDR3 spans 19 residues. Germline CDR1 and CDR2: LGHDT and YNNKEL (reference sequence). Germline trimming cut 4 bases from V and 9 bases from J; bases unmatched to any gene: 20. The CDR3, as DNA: TGTGCCAGCAGCCCCCGCCCGGGACAGGGGGCGGGGAGGGGGATAACGCAGTATTTT. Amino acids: CASSPRPGQGAGRGITQYF.

Here the CDR3 DNA reads TGTGCCAGCAGCTTGGGAGCGGGCATCTCTGGGGCCAACGTCCTGACTTTC. Its protein product is CASSLGAGISGANVLTF. V is TRBV5-4 and J is TRBJ2-6; possibly TRBD2 for D (6 bases). Trimming stripped 0 bases from V and 0 bases from J, with 10 bases between. Germline values: CDR1 SGHNT, CDR2 YYREEE (reference sequence). CDR3 length: 17 residues.

CDR3 in DNA: TGTGCCAGCAGCGCGGACAGGGTGATTGAAGCTTTCTTT. This translates into CASSADRVIEAFF. The chain joins TRBV5-4 to TRBJ1-1, with TRBD1 matching over 8 bases. In germline, CDR1 is SGHNT, CDR2 YYREEE (reference sequence). The CDR3 runs 13 residues. The V and J ends lost 4 bases and 7 bases, in that order; junction bases with no gene match: 6.

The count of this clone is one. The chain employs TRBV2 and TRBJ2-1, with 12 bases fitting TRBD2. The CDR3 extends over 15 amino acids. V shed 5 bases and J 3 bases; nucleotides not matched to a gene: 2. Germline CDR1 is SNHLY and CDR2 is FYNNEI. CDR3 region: CASSTTSGSYNEQFF. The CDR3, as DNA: TGTGCCAGCAGTACGACTAGCGGGAGCTACAATGAGCAGTTCTTC.

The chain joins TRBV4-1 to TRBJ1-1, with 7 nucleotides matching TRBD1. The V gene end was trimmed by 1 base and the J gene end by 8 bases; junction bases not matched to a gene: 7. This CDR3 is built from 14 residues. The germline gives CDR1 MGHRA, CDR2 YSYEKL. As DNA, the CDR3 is TGCGCCAGCAGCCAAGTAACAGGGGCCCCCGAAGCTTTCTTT. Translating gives CASSQVTGAPEAFF.

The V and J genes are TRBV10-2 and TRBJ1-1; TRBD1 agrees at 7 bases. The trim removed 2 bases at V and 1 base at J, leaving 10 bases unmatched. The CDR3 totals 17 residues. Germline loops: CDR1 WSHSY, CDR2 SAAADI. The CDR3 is CASSEPTRTGPNTEAFF. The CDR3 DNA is TGCGCCAGCAGTGAGCCAACCAGGACAGGCCCGAACACTGAAGCTTTCTTT.

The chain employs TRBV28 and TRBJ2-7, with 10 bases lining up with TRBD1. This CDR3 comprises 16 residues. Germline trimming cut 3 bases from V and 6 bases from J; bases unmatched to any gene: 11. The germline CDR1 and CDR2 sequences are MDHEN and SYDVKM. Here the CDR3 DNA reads TGTGCCAGCAGTTTTTGGAGTGGGACAGGGGCGTTCGAGCAGTACTTC. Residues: CASSFWSGTGAFEQYF.

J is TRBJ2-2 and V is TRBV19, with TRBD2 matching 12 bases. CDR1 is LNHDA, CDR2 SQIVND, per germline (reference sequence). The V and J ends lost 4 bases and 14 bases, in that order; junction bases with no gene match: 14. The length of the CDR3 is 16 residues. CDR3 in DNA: TGTGCCAGTAGTACTGGTTCGACTAGCGGGAGTTGGGGCCTGTTTTTT. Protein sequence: CASSTGSTSGSWGLFF.

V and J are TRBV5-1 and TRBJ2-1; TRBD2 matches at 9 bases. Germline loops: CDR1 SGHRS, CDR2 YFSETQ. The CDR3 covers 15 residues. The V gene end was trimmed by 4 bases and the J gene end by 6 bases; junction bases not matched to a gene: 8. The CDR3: CASSRGTSRTNEQFF. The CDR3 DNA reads TGCGCCAGCAGCCGAGGGACTAGCAGAACCAATGAGCAGTTCTTC.

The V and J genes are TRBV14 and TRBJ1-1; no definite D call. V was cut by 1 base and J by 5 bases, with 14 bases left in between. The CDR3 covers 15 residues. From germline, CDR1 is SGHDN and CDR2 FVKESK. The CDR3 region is CASSQGGQVRTEAFF. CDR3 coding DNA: TGTGCCAGCAGCCAAGGTGGTCAGGTTAGGACTGAAGCTTTCTTT.

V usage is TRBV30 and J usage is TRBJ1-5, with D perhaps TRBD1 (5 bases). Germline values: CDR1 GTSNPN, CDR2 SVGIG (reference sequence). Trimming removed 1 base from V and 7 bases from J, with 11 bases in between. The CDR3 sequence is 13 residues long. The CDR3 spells CAWSGQGGQPQHF. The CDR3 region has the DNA TGTGCCTGGAGTGGGCAGGGAGGGCAGCCCCAGCATTTT.

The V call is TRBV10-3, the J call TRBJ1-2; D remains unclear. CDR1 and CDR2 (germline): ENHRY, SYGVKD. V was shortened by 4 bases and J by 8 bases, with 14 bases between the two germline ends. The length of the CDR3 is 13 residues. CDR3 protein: CAISVTSATGYTF. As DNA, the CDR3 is TGTGCCATCAGTGTAACATCCGCCACGGGCTACACCTTC.

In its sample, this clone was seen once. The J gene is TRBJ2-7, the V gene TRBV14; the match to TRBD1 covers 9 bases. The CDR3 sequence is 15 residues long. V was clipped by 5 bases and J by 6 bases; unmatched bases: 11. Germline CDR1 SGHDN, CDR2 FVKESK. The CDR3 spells CASSSTGGDRREQYV. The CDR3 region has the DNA TGTGCCAGCAGCTCGACAGGGGGAGACCGACGCGAGCAGTACGTC.

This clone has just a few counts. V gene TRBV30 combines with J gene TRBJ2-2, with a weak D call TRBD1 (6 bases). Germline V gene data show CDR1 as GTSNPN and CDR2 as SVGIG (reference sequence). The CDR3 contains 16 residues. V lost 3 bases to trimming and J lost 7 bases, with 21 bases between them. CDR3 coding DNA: TGTGCCTGGAGCGCCTCCGGACTGGGACAAGGCGGGGAGCTGTTTTTT. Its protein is CAWSASGLGQGGELFF.

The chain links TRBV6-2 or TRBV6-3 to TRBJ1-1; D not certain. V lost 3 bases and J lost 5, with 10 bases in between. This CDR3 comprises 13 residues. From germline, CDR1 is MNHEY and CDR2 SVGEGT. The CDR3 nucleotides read TGTGCCAGCAGTTATGAGGAGAGGACTGAAGCTTTCTTT. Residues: CASSYEERTEAFF.

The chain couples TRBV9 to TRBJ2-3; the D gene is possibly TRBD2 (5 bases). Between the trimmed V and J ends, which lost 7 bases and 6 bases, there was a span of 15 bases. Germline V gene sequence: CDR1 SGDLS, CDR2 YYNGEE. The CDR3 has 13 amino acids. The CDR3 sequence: CASSSLRGDTQYF. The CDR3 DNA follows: TGTGCCAGCTCGTCCCTCCGGGGTGATACGCAGTATTTT.

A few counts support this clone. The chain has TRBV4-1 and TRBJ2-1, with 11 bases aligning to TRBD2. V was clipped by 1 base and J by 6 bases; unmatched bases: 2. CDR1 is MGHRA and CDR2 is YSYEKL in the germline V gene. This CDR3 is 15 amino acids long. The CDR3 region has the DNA TGCGCCAGCAGCCAAGGACTAGCGGGACCCAATGAGCAGTTCTTC. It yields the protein CASSQGLAGPNEQFF.

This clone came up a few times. The CDR3 sequence: CASSTHRGPGNTIYF. For the CDR3, the DNA is TGTGCCAGCAGCACCCACAGGGGGCCTGGAAACACCATATATTTT. J is TRBJ1-3 and V is TRBV11-3; TRBD1 agrees at 9 bases. Germline V gene sequence: CDR1 SGHNT, CDR2 YENEEA. The V and J ends lost 5 bases and 2 bases, in that order; junction bases with no gene match: 4. The CDR3 sequence is 15 residues long.

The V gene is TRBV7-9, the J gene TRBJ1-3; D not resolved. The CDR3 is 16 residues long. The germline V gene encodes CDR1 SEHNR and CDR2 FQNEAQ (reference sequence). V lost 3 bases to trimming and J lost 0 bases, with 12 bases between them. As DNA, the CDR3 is TGTGCCAGCAGCTTTAACAACCAACCCTCTGGAAACACCATATATTTT. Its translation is CASSFNNQPSGNTIYF.

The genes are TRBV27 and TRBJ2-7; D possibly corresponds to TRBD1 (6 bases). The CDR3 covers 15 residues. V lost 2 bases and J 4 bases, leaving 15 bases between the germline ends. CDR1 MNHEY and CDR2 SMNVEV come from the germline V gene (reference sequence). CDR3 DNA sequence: TGTGCCAGCAGTTTAAGCCCCAGGGGACCGTACGAGCAGTACTTC. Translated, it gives CASSLSPRGPYEQYF.

CDR3 sequence reads: CASSFAGPHAGGTEAFF. In DNA, the CDR3 is TGTGCCAGCAGTTTTGCGGGGCCCCACGCGGGTGGGACTGAAGCTTTCTTT. The chain has TRBV27 and TRBJ1-1, with D perhaps matching TRBD1 (5 bases). The CDR3 length is 17 residues. Deletions cut 3 bases from V and 5 bases from J, with 22 bases between. Germline-derived CDR1 and CDR2 are MNHEY and SMNVEV (reference sequence).

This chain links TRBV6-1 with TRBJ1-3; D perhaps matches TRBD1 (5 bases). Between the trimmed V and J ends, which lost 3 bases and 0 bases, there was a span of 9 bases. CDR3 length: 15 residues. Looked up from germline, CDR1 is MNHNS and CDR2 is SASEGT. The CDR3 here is CASSETVSSGNTIYF. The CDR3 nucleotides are TGTGCCAGCAGTGAGACAGTGAGCTCTGGAAACACCATATATTTT.

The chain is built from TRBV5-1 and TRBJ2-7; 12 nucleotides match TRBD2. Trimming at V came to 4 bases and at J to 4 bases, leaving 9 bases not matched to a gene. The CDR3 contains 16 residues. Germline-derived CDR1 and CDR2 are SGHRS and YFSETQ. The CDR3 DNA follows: TGCGCCAGCAGCCCAGAGACTAGCGGGAGAAGTTACGAGCAGTACTTC. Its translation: CASSPETSGRSYEQYF.

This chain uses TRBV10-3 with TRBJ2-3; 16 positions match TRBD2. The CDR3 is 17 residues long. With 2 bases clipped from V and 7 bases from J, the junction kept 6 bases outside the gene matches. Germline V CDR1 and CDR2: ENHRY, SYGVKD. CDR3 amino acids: CAISEPGLAGGANTQYF. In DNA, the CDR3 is TGTGCCATCAGTGAGCCGGGACTAGCGGGAGGGGCAAATACGCAGTATTTT.

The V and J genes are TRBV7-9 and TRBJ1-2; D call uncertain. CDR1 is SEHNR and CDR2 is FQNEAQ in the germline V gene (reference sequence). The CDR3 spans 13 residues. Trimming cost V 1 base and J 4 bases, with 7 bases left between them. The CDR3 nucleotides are TGTGCCAGCAGCTTAGATCAGTCCTATGGCTACACCTTC. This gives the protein CASSLDQSYGYTF.

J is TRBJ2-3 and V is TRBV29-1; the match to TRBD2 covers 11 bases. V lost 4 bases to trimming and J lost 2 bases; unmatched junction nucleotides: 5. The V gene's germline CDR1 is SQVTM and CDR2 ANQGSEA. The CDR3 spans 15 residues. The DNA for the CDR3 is TGCAGCGTTGGCGGGACTAGCGGATTCACAGATACGCAGTATTTT. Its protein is CSVGGTSGFTDTQYF.

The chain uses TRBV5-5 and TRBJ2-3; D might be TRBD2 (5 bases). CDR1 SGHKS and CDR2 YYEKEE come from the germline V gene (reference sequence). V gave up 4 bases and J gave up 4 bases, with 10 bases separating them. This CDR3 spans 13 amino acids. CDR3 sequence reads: CASSGSSADTQYF. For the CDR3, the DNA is TGTGCCAGCAGCGGGAGCTCAGCAGATACGCAGTATTTT.

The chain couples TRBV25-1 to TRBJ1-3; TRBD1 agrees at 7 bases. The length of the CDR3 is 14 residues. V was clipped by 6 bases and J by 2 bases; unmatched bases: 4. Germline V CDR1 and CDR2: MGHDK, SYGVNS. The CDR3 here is CASRQTGAGNTIYF. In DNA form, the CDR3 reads TGTGCCAGCAGGCAAACAGGGGCTGGAAACACCATATATTTT.

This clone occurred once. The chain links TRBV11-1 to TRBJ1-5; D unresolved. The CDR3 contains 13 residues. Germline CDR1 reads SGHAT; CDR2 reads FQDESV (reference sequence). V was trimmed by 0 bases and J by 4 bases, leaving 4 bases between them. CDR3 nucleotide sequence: TGTGCCAGCAGCTTAGCCCTTAATCAGCCCCAGCATTTT. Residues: CASSLALNQPQHF.